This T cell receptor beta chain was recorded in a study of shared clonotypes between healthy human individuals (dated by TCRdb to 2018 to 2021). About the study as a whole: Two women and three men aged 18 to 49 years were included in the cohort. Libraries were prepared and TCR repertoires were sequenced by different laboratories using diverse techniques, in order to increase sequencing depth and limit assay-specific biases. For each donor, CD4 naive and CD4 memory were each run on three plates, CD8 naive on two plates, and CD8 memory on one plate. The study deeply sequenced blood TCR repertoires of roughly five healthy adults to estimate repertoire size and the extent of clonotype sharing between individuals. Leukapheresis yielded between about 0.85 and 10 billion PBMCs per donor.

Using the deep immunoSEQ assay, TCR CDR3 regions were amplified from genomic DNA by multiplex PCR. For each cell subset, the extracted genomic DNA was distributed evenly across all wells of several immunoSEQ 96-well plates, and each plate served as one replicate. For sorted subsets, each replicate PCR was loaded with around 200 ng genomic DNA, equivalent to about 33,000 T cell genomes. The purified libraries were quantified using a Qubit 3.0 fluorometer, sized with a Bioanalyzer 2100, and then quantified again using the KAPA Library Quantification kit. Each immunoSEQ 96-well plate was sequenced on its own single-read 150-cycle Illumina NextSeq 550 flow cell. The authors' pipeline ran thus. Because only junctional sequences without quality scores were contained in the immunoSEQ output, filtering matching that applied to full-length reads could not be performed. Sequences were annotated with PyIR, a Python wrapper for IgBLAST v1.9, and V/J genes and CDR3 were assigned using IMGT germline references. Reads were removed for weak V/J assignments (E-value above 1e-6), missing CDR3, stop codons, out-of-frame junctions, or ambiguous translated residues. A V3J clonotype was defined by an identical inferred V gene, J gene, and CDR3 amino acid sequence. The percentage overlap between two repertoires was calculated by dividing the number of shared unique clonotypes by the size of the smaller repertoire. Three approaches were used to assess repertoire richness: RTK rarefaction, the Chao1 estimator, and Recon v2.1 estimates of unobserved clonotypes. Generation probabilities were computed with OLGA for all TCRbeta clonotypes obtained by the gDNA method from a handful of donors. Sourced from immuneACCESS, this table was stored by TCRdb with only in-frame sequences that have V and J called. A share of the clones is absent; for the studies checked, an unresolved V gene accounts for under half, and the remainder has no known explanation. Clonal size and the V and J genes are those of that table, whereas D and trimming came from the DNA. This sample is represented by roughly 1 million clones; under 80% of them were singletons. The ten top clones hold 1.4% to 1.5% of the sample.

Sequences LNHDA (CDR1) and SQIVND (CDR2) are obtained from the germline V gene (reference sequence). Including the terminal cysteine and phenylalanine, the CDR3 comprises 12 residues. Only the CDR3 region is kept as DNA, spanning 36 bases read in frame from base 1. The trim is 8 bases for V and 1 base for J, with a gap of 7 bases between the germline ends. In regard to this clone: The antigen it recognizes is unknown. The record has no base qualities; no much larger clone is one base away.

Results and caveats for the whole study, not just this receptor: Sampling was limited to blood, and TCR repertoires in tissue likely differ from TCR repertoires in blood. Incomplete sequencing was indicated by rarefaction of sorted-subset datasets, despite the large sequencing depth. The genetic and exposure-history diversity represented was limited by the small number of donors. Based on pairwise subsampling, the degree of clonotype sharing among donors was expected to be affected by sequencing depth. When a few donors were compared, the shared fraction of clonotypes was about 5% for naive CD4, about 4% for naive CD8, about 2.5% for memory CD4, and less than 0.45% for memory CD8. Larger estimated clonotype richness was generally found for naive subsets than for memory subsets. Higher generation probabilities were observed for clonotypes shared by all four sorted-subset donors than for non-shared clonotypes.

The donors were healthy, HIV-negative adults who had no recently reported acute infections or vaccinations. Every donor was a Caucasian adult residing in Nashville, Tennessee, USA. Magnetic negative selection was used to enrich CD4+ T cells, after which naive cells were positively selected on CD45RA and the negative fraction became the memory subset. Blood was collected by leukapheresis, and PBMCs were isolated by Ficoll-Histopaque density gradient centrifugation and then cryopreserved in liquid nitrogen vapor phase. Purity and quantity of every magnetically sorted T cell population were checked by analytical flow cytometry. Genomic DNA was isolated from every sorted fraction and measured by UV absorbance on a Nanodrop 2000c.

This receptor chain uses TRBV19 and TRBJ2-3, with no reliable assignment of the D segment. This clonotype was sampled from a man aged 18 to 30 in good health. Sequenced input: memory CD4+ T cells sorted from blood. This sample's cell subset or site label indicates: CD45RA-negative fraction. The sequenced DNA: TGTGCCAGTCGGGTTGGCACAGATACGCAGTATTTT. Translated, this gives CASRVGTDTQYF.